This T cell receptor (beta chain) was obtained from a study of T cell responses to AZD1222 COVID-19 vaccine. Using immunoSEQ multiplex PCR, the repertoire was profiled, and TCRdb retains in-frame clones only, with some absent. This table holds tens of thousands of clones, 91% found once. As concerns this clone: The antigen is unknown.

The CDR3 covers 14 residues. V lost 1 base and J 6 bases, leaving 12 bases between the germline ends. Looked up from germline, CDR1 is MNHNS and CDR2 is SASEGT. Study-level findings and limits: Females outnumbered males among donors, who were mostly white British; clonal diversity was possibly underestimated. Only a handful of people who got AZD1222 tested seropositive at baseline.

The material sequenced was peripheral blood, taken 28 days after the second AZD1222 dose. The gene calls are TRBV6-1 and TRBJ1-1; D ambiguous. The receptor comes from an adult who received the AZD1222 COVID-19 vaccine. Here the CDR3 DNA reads TGTGCCAGCAGTGAAGGGTCCTCGTGGCCTGAAGCTTTCTTT. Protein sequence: CASSEGSSWPEAFF.